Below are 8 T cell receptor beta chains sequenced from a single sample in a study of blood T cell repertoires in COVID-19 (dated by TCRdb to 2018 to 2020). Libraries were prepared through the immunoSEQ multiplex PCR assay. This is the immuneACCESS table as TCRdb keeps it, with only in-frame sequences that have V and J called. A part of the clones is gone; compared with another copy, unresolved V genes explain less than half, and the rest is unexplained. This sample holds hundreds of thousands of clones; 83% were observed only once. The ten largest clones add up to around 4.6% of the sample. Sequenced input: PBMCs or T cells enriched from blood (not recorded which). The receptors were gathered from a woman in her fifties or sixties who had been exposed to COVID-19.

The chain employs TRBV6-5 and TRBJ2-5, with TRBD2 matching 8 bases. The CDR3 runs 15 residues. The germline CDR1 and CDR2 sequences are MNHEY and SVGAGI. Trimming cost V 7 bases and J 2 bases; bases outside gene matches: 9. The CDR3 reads CASKDGGASQETQYF. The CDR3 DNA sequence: TGTGCCAGCAAGGACGGGGGGGCGTCGCAAGAGACCCAGTACTTC.

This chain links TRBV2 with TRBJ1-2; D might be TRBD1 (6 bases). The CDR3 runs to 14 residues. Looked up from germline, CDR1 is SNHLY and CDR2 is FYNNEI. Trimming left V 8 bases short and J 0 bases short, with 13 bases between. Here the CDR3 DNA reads TGTGCCAGCGAAGGGGGACGGCCTAACTATGGCTACACCTTC. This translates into CASEGGRPNYGYTF.

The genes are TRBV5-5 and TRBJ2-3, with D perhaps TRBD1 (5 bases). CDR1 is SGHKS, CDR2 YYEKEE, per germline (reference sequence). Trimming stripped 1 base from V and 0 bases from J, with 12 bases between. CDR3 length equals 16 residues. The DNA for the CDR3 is TGTGCCAGCAGCTTGCGATGGGGCCTTAGCACAGATACGCAGTATTTT. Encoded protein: CASSLRWGLSTDTQYF.

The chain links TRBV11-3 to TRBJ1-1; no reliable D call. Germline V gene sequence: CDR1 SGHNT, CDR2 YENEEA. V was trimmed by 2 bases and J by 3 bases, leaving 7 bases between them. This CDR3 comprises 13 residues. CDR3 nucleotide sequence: TGTGCCAGCAGCTTATTCAGGCACACTGAAGCTTTCTTT. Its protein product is CASSLFRHTEAFF.

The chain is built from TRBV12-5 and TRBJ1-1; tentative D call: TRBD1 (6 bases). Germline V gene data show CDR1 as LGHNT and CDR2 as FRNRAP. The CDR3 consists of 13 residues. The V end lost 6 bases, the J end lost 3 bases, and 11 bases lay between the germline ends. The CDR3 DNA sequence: TGTGCTAGTGGCCCAGGGGCGTACACTGAAGCTTTCTTT. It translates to CASGPGAYTEAFF.

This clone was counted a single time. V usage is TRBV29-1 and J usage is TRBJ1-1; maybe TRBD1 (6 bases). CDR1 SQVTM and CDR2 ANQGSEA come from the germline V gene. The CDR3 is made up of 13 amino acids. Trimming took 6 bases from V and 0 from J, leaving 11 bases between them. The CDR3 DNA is TGCAGCGTCGTAACAGGGTTGAACACTGAAGCTTTCTTT. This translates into CSVVTGLNTEAFF.

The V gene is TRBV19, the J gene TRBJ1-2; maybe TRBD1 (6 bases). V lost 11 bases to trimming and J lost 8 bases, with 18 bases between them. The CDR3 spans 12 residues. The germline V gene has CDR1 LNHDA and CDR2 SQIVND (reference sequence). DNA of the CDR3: TGTGCCGTCGACCCAGGGGTAGGCGGCTACACCTTC. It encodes CAVDPGVGGYTF.

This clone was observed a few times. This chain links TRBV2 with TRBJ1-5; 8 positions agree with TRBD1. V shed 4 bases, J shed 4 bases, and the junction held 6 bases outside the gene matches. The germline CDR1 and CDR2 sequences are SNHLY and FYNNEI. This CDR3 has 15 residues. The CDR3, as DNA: TGTGCCAGCAGTGTGGGCAGGGGGCGAAATCAGCCCCAGCATTTT. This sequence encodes CASSVGRGRNQPQHF.